This entry lists 28 T cell receptor beta chains sequenced from one sample in a study of CD8 T cells in ankylosing spondylitis. TCRdb reprocessed the 5' RACE reads via MiXCR and lists one record per CDR3 protein. The sample carries 200,000 to 300,000 distinct CDR3 sequences, 20% to 30% recorded once. What was sequenced was blood, either unsorted or a sorted T cell fraction (not recorded which). The origin of the receptors is a male donor with ankylosing spondylitis or in good health (not recorded which).

This clonotype has at least ten counts. The chain combines TRBV12-3 or TRBV12-4 with TRBJ2-1, with D possibly TRBD1 on 6 matching bases. This CDR3 is built from 14 residues. V was shortened by 5 bases and J by 1 base, with 9 bases between the two germline ends. CDR3 amino acids: CASSTTGSYNEQFF. CDR3 in DNA: TGTGCCAGCAGTACCACAGGGTCCTACAATGAGCAGTTCTTC.

J is TRBJ1-2 and V is TRBV10-2; the D is unclear. Trimming removed 1 base from V and 10 bases from J, with 19 bases in between. From germline, CDR1 is WSHSY and CDR2 SAAADI. The CDR3 sequence is 15 residues long. The CDR3 DNA reads TGCGCCAGCAGTGAGTTGAAGGGTTCCCTTCTCGACTACACCTTC. Protein sequence: CASSELKGSLLDYTF.

The V gene is TRBV12-3 or TRBV12-4, the J gene TRBJ2-5; D may be TRBD2 (6 bases). Trimming shortened V by 0 bases and J by 5 bases, and 16 bases separated the two germline ends. The CDR3 covers 16 residues. The CDR3 loop reads CASSLAQEGLRETQYF. The CDR3 DNA reads as TGTGCCAGCAGTTTAGCTCAGGAGGGGCTTCGGGAGACCCAGTACTTC.

The gene calls are TRBV12-3 or TRBV12-4 and TRBJ2-3; 8 bases line up with TRBD1. Germline trimming cut 2 bases from V and 3 bases from J; bases unmatched to any gene: 7. The CDR3 length is 16 residues. The chain's CDR3 is CASSLIVRGRTDTQYF. The CDR3 region has the DNA TGTGCCAGCAGTTTAATCGTCAGGGGGCGGACAGATACGCAGTATTTT.

In its sample, this clonotype was seen many times. The chain combines TRBV20-1 with TRBJ2-1; TRBD2 matches 8 bases. The trim removed 3 bases at V and 3 bases at J, leaving 7 bases unmatched. The CDR3 runs to 15 residues. Germline-derived CDR1 and CDR2 are DFQATT and SNEGSKA (reference sequence). The CDR3 is CSASAGGARYNEQFF. In DNA, the CDR3 is TGCAGTGCTAGCGCCGGGGGGGCACGCTACAATGAGCAGTTCTTC.

The chain is built from TRBV24-1 and TRBJ2-1; 9 bases align to TRBD1. After removal of 3 bases from V and 4 bases from J, the junction contained 6 bases not matched to a gene. The CDR3 spans 16 residues. Germline V CDR1 and CDR2: KGHDR, SFDVKD. Written as DNA, the CDR3 is TGTGCCACCAGTGATATCGCGGGACAGGGTTACAATGAGCAGTTCTTC. As protein: CATSDIAGQGYNEQFF.

This clonotype appeared many times. V and J are TRBV20-1 and TRBJ2-3, with TRBD1 matching over 9 bases. Germline CDR1 and CDR2: DFQATT and SNEGSKA (reference sequence). The CDR3 runs to 16 residues. V trimming: 5 bases; J trimming: 1 base; junction bases outside the gene matches: 10. The CDR3, as DNA: TGCAGTGCTTCCGGGACAGGGACTGGGGGCACAGATACGCAGTATTTT. This gives the protein CSASGTGTGGTDTQYF.

This clonotype was detected ten times or more. Here the CDR3 reads CASSPRSDGSPLHF. CDR3 nucleotide sequence: TGTGCCAGCAGTCCCCGCTCTGATGGGTCACCCCTCCACTTT. The rearrangement links TRBV6-1 to TRBJ1-6; D gene ambiguous. This CDR3 region has 14 residues. Germline V CDR1 and CDR2: MNHNS, SASEGT. V lost 5 bases and J 10 bases, leaving 15 bases between the germline ends.

The gene calls are TRBV27 and TRBJ2-7; the match to TRBD1 covers 8 bases. The CDR3 consists of 14 residues. After removal of 6 bases from V and 7 bases from J, the junction contained 11 bases not matched to a gene. Germline CDR1 is MNHEY and CDR2 is SMNVEV (reference sequence). Here the CDR3 reads CASSTGTGAAEQYF. In nucleotides, the CDR3 is TGTGCCAGCAGCACCGGGACAGGAGCAGCTGAGCAGTACTTC.

The chain joins TRBV20-1 to TRBJ2-7, with TRBD2 matching 10 bases. The CDR3 has 17 residues. Germline CDR1 is DFQATT and CDR2 is SNEGSKA (reference sequence). Unmatched junction bases numbered 12, after V lost 0 bases and J lost 4 bases. In DNA form, the CDR3 reads TGCAGTGCTAGAGATGCCCTAGCGGGGGACCCGTCATACGAGCAGTACTTC. Translated, it gives CSARDALAGDPSYEQYF.

This chain uses TRBV3-1 with TRBJ2-5; no clear D gene. CDR1 is LGHDT, CDR2 YNNKEL, per germline (reference sequence). V lost 4 bases, J lost 0 bases, and 12 bases lay in between. There are 15 residues in the CDR3. The CDR3 loop reads CASSPRAPYQETQYF. Here the CDR3 DNA reads TGTGCCAGCAGCCCTCGGGCTCCATACCAAGAGACCCAGTACTTC.

The rearrangement links TRBV20-1 to TRBJ1-6; D may be TRBD1 (5 bases). Germline V lookup: CDR1 DFQATT, CDR2 SNEGSKA (reference sequence). Trimming removed 0 bases at V and 2 bases at J, with 8 bases between. The CDR3 is 15 residues long. As DNA, the CDR3 is TGCAGTGCTAGAGAGCAGGGTACCTATAATTCACCCCTCCACTTT. Amino acids: CSAREQGTYNSPLHF.

This clonotype occurred many times. The chain uses TRBV20-1 and TRBJ2-1, with TRBD1 matching over 7 bases. The CDR3 is 15 residues long. V lost 3 bases to trimming and J lost 6 bases; unmatched junction nucleotides: 11. Germline V CDR1 and CDR2: DFQATT, SNEGSKA (reference sequence). CDR3 coding DNA: TGCAGTGCTAGCCCCTACTCCAGGGGGACCAATGAGCAGTTCTTC. Its translation is CSASPYSRGTNEQFF.

Concerning this clonotype: One junction end disagrees with the germline gene, perhaps due to a read error. V is TRBV7-7 and J is TRBJ2-1; maybe TRBD1 (6 bases). This CDR3 spans 13 amino acids. Germline loops: CDR1 SSHAT, CDR2 FNYEAQ (reference sequence). The CDR3 region has the DNA TGTGCTAGCAGCAGGGGACGCCACAATGAGCAGTTCTTC. Encoded protein: CASSRGRHNEQFF.

This clonotype was seen many times. The V and J genes are TRBV29-1 and TRBJ2-7; weak D call: TRBD1 (6 bases). The CDR3 covers 18 residues. Germline loops: CDR1 SQVTM, CDR2 ANQGSEA. Trimming took off 4 bases at V and 6 bases at J, with 31 bases between the two ends. In nucleotides, the CDR3 is TGCAGCGTTGTGTGGGTTGCCTTACAGGGTACTCTCAAGGGCGAGCAGTACTTC. Translated, it gives CSVVWVALQGTLKGEQYF.

On this clonotype itself: This may come from a read error, since a much larger clone is one base off. The rearrangement links TRBV3-1 to TRBJ2-7; D may be TRBD2 (5 bases). CDR1 and CDR2 (germline): LGHDT, YNNKEL (reference sequence). The CDR3 sequence is 12 residues long. Trimming shortened V by 3 bases and J by 7 bases, and 10 bases separated the two germline ends. In DNA, the CDR3 is TGTGCCAGCAGCCACGGGGAGAAGGAGCAGTACTTC. Translated, it gives CASSHGEKEQYF.

This clonotype showed up many times. This chain joins TRBV7-2 and TRBJ2-2, with TRBD1 matching over 7 bases. The CDR3 length is 14 residues. The V and J ends lost 4 bases and 4 bases, in that order; junction bases with no gene match: 3. CDR1 and CDR2 (germline): SGHTA, FQGNSA. The CDR3 protein is CASSSDRSTGELFF. CDR3 DNA sequence: TGTGCCAGCAGCTCGGACAGGAGCACCGGGGAGCTGTTTTTT.

This clonotype has at least ten counts. This chain connects TRBV20-1 to TRBJ2-7, with D hard to call. There are 11 residues in the CDR3. V shed 6 bases and J shed 4 bases, with 10 bases lying between them. Per germline, CDR1 DFQATT and CDR2 SNEGSKA (reference sequence). CDR3 amino acids: CSAPRKYEQYF. In DNA, the CDR3 is TGCAGTGCGCCGAGAAAGTACGAGCAGTACTTC.

The chain couples TRBV9 to TRBJ1-6; weak D call: TRBD1 (5 bases). Trimming stripped 0 bases from V and 8 bases from J, with 9 bases between. The CDR3 totals 14 residues. In germline, CDR1 is SGDLS, CDR2 YYNGEE. The CDR3, as DNA: TGTGCCAGCAGCGTAGGCAGGGTTGATTCACCCCTCCACTTT. As protein: CASSVGRVDSPLHF.

The chain combines TRBV28 with TRBJ2-7, with TRBD2 matching 7 bases. Trimming at V came to 4 bases and at J to 6 bases, leaving 6 bases not matched to a gene. The CDR3 spans 13 residues. Germline V gene lookup returns CDR1 MDHEN and CDR2 SYDVKM. This CDR3 is CASSSTRGFEQYF. CDR3 nucleotides: TGTGCCAGCAGTTCAACGCGGGGGTTCGAGCAGTACTTC.

This clonotype appeared once. Just one base apart from a much larger clone, this may be a read error. The V call is TRBV12-3 or TRBV12-4, the J call TRBJ1-2; D might be TRBD1 (5 bases). CDR3 length: 16 amino acids. With 5 bases removed from V and 4 bases from J, the gap between germline ends came to 20 bases. CDR3 amino acids: CASSPTIHGGGYGYTF. In nucleotides, the CDR3 is TGTGCCAGCAGTCCGACGATCCATGGGGGAGGCTATGGCTACACCTTC.

There are many counts of this clonotype. The J gene is TRBJ1-6, the V gene TRBV10-2; tentatively, D is TRBD1 (6 bases). CDR1 and CDR2 (germline): WSHSY, SAAADI. Between the trimmed V and J ends, which lost 6 bases and 0 bases, there was a span of 6 bases. This CDR3 has 14 residues. CDR3 protein: CASRDSSYNSPLHF. CDR3 coding DNA: TGCGCCAGCAGGGACAGCTCCTATAATTCACCCCTCCACTTT.

A few counts support this clonotype. The V and J genes are TRBV29-1 and TRBJ2-5; D is ambiguous. This CDR3 comprises 12 residues. CDR1 and CDR2 from the germline V gene are SQVTM and ANQGSEA. V was clipped by 5 bases and J by 1 base, with 8 bases between them. CDR3 bases: TGCAGCGTTTATGGAATCCAAGAGACCCAGTACTTC. This codes for CSVYGIQETQYF.

Ten or more counts support this clonotype. J is TRBJ2-5 and V is TRBV12-3 or TRBV12-4; 7 positions match TRBD1. V shed 2 bases, J shed 2 bases, and the junction held 5 bases outside the gene matches. CDR3 length equals 15 residues. CDR3 residues: CASSLRGQVQETQYF. Here the CDR3 DNA reads TGTGCCAGCAGTTTAAGAGGACAGGTACAAGAGACCCAGTACTTC.

This clonotype was seen ten or more times. The chain recombines TRBV29-1 with TRBJ2-5; D tentatively fits TRBD1 or TRBD2 (5 bases each). V was cut by 7 bases and J by 4 bases, with 19 bases left in between. CDR3 length: 14 amino acids. Germline lookup yields CDR1 SQVTM and CDR2 ANQGSEA. CDR3 nucleotide sequence: TGCAGCGCGATACCGGGACCTAATCCAGAGACCCAGTACTTC. It is translated as CSAIPGPNPETQYF.

This clonotype was seen a handful of times. V gene TRBV7-2 combines with J gene TRBJ1-1; no reliable D call. V shed 4 bases and J shed 3 bases, with 12 bases lying between them. Germline V gene sequence: CDR1 SGHTA, CDR2 FQGNSA. The CDR3 consists of 14 residues. The CDR3 reads CASSYRTDHTEAFF. The CDR3 region has the DNA TGTGCCAGCAGCTATCGGACGGATCACACTGAAGCTTTCTTT.

In this sample, this clonotype turned up a few times. This chain joins TRBV27 and TRBJ2-7, with D perhaps matching TRBD1 or TRBD2 (5 bases each). Germline CDR1 reads MNHEY; CDR2 reads SMNVEV (reference sequence). The CDR3 has 14 residues. Trimming shortened V by 6 bases and J by 3 bases, and 15 bases separated the two germline ends. The CDR3 DNA reads TGTGCCAGCAGGGAACAGGCGAGGGTCTACGAGCAGTACTTC. Its protein product is CASREQARVYEQYF.

There are many counts of this clonotype. The V and J genes are TRBV20-1 and TRBJ1-6, with D maybe TRBD1 (6 bases). Trimming cost V 5 bases and J 9 bases, with 17 bases left between them. The CDR3 spans 14 residues. Germline CDR1 and CDR2: DFQATT and SNEGSKA (reference sequence). CDR3 sequence: CSAHRVSIASPLHF. The CDR3 nucleotides are TGCAGTGCTCACAGGGTCTCAATTGCTTCACCCCTCCACTTT.